This is a list of T cell receptor beta chains from one sample in a study of vaccination and CD4 T cells after COVID-19. No antigens are known for them. TCRdb itself ran the PCR reads through MiXCR, one entry per CDR3 protein. Altogether almost 7,500 distinct CDR3 sequences are present, approximately 40% being singletons, with the ten largest covering approximately 16%. The sample taken for sequencing was CD4+ T cells from blood, cultured in vitro. These receptor sequences come from a human donor in good health. CDR3s include the opening cysteine and the closing phenylalanine or tryptophan. Fields, in order: D gene, J gene, V gene, clone size, CDR3 protein, CDR3 DNA. The D gene is left open where the match is weak. Clone size, where shown, is once, few, many, or a class for clones that have expanded.

. | TRBJ1-5 | TRBV10-1 | medium-sized | CASSESTPQPQHF | TGCGCCAGCAGTGAGTCGACACCTCAGCCCCAGCATTTT
TRBD1 | TRBJ1-5 | TRBV5-6 | . | CASSLWDRPRQPQHF | TGTGCCAGCAGCTTGTGGGACAGGCCCAGGCAGCCCCAGCATTTT
. | TRBJ2-7 | TRBV5-6 | medium-sized | CASRDQNPRVLQYF | TGTGCCAGCAGGGATCAGAACCCAAGGGTGCTTCAGTACTTC
. | TRBJ1-1 | TRBV11-2 | . | CASSFGVKRGTEAFF | TGTGCCAGCAGCTTTGGTGTGAAGAGGGGGACTGAAGCTTTCTTT
. | TRBJ1-5 | TRBV6-5 | . | CASSYSIAEPQHF | TGTGCCAGCAGTTACTCAATCGCCGAACCCCAGCATTTT
. | TRBJ1-2 | TRBV14 | . | CASSQTSRNYGYTF | TGTGCCAGCAGCCAGACTTCCAGGAACTATGGCTACACCTTC
. | TRBJ1-1 | TRBV6-1 | few | CASRTTSGTEAFF | TGTGCCAGCAGGACAACTTCGGGCACTGAAGCTTTCTTT
. | TRBJ2-7 | TRBV7-9 | few | CASSPAGRGVDEQYF | TGTGCCAGCAGCCCCGCCGGGAGAGGGGTTGACGAGCAGTACTTC
TRBD1 | TRBJ1-5 | TRBV20-1 | few | CSANTGVGQPQHF | TGCAGTGCCAATACAGGGGTGGGTCAGCCCCAGCATTTT
TRBD1 | TRBJ1-6 | TRBV28 | . | CASSPDRGNSPLHF | TGTGCCAGCAGCCCCGACAGGGGGAACTCACCCCTCCACTTT
TRBD1 | TRBJ1-1 | TRBV20-1 | . | CSATRSRGTEAFF | TGCAGTGCTACCCGGTCCAGGGGGACTGAAGCTTTCTTT
. | TRBJ2-2 | TRBV7-2 | few | CASRSGGGPGELFF | TGTGCCAGCAGATCCGGCGGGGGCCCCGGGGAGCTGTTTTTT
TRBD2 | TRBJ2-7 | TRBV7-2 | . | CASRAGGTLSYEQYF | TGTGCCAGCAGGGCGGGGGGTACCCTCTCCTACGAGCAGTACTTC
. | TRBJ1-2 | TRBV27 | few | CASSFRVHTF | TGTGCCAGCAGTTTTCGCGTCCACACCTTC
. | TRBJ1-5 | TRBV4-2 | . | CASSQGVHQPQHF | TGTGCCAGCAGCCAAGGGGTCCACCAGCCCCAGCATTTT
. | TRBJ2-7 | TRBV6-1 | . | CASSEAHRVSYEQYF | TGTGCCAGCAGTGAAGCCCACAGGGTGTCCTACGAGCAGTACTTC
. | TRBJ2-3 | TRBV7-2 | . | CASSWTSSSTDTQYF | TGTGCCAGCAGTTGGACGTCCTCTAGCACAGATACGCAGTATTTT
. | TRBJ1-2 | TRBV18 | once | CASSPSRGGGYTF | TGTGCCAGCTCACCAAGTCGGGGAGGTGGCTACACCTTC
TRBD1 | TRBJ1-5 | TRBV27 | few | CASSHGQGGQPQHF | TGTGCCAGCAGTCACGGACAGGGGGGTCAGCCCCAGCATTTT
TRBD2 | TRBJ2-3 | TRBV7-2 | . | CASRLAGASTDTQYF | TGTGCCAGCCGGTTAGCGGGGGCTAGCACAGATACGCAGTATTTT
. | TRBJ2-5 | TRBV7-6 | . | CASSGGETQYF | TGTGCCAGCAGCGGCGGTGAGACCCAGTACTTC
. | TRBJ2-7 | TRBV9 | . | CASSAGPLGSYEQYF | TGTGCCAGCAGCGCAGGGCCGCTGGGGTCCTACGAGCAGTACTTC
. | TRBJ1-1 | TRBV5-1 | . | CASSGLGNTEAFF | TGCGCCAGCAGCGGACTAGGAAACACTGAAGCTTTCTTT
TRBD2 | TRBJ2-7 | TRBV7-2 | . | CASSLSGRAREQYF | TGTGCCAGCAGCTTATCCGGGAGGGCCCGCGAGCAGTACTTC
TRBD2 | TRBJ2-2 | TRBV4-1 | . | CASSQVFQELAANTGGLFF | TGCGCCAGCAGCCAAGTCTTTCAGGAACTAGCGGCTAACACCGGGGGGCTGTTTTTT
. | TRBJ1-1 | TRBV6-1 | . | CASSEFKPNTEAFF | TGTGCCAGCAGTGAATTTAAGCCGAACACTGAAGCTTTCTTT